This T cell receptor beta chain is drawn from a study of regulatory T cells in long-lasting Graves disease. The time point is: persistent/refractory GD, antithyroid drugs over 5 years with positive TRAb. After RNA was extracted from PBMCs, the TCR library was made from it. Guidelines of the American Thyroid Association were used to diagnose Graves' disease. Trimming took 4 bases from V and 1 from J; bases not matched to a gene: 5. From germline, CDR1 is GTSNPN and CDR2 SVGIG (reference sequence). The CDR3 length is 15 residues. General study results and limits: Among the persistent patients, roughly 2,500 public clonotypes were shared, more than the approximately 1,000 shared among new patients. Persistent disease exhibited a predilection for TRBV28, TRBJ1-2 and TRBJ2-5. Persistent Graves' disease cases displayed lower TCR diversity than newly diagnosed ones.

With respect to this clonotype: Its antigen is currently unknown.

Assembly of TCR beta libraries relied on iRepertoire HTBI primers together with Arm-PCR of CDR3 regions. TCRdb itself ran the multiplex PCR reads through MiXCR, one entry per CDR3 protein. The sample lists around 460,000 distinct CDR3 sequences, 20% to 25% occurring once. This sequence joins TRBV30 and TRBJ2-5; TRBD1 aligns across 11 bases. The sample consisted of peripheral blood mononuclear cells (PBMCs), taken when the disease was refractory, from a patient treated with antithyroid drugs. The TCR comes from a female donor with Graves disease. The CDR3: CAWTGTGGFQETQYF. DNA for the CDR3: TGTGCCTGGACCGGGACAGGGGGGTTCCAAGAGACCCAGTACTTC.